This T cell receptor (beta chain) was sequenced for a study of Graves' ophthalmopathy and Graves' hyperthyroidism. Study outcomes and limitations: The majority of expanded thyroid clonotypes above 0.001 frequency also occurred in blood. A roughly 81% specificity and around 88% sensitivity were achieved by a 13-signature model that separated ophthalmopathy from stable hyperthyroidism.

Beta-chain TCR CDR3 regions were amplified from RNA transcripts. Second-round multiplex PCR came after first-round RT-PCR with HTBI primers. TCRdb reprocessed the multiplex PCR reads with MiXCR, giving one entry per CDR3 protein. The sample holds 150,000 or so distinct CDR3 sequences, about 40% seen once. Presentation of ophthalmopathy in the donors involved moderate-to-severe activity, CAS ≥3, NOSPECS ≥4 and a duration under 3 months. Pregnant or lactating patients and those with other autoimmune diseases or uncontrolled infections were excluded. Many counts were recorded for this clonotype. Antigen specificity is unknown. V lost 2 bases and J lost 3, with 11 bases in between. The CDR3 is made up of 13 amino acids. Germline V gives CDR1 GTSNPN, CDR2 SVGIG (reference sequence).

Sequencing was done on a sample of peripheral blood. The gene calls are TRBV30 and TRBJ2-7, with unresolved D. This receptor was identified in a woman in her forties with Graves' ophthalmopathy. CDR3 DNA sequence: TGTGCCTGGAGTTGGAGACTGAACTACGAGCAGTACTTC. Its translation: CAWSWRLNYEQYF.